This is a list of T cell receptor beta chains from one sample in a study of blood T cell repertoires in COVID-19. Sequencing used immunoSEQ multiplex PCR; TCRdb keeps in-frame clones, though not all of them. The top ten clones hold about 7% of a sample with 150,000 or so clones, roughly 84% of them seen once. Sequenced sample: peripheral blood. The receptors originated from a man in his fifties or sixties with active or convalescent COVID-19. Both conserved end residues are part of each CDR3. The order of the fields is D gene, V gene, J gene, clone size, CDR3 protein, CDR3 DNA. A D gene is named only where the DNA matches it firmly. Some rows have no size entry. The others give once, few or many, or a class for an expanded clone.

TRBD2,TRBV4-2,TRBJ2-1,NA,CASSQEHKRGNEQFF,TGTGCCAGCAGCCAAGAGCATAAGCGGGGCAATGAGCAGTTCTTC
TRBD1,TRBV7-3,TRBJ1-3,NA,CASSSLRDRAPHTIYF,TGTGCCAGCAGCTCTCTACGGGACAGGGCCCCACACACCATATATTTT
TRBD1,TRBV7-9,TRBJ2-2,NA,CASSFRAGQGTGELFF,TGTGCCAGCAGCTTTAGAGCGGGACAGGGCACCGGGGAGCTGTTTTTT
TRBD1,TRBV6-2/TRBV6-3,TRBJ1-1,NA,CASSTGQGGTEAFF,TGTGCCAGCAGTACAGGACAGGGTGGGACTGAAGCTTTCTTT
NA,TRBV4-2,TRBJ1-2,NA,CASSQDGGYGYTF,TGTGCCAGCAGCCAAGACGGAGGCTATGGCTACACCTTC
TRBD2,TRBV19,TRBJ2-7,NA,CASSMDIAGAREQYF,TGTGCCAGTAGTATGGACATAGCGGGAGCCCGAGAGCAGTACTTC
TRBD1,TRBV5-1,TRBJ1-2,NA,CASSLGTGGVYGYTF,TGCGCCAGCAGCCTGGGGACAGGGGGGGTCTATGGCTACACCTTC
NA,TRBV6-2/TRBV6-3,TRBJ1-1,once,CASSYSPGYGDTEAFF,TGTGCCAGCAGTTACTCCCCGGGGTACGGTGACACTGAAGCTTTCTTT
NA,TRBV5-5,TRBJ2-1,once,CASSSGSPQVNEQFF,TGTGCCAGCAGCTCGGGGTCCCCTCAAGTAAATGAGCAGTTCTTC
TRBD1,TRBV6-1,TRBJ1-5,NA,CASSGTGWEVHQPQHF,TGTGCCAGCAGTGGGACAGGGTGGGAAGTACATCAGCCCCAGCATTTT
NA,TRBV6-5,TRBJ1-1,NA,CASSYTGPLSNTEAFF,TGTGCCAGCAGTTATACAGGGCCCCTATCGAACACTGAAGCTTTCTTT
TRBD1,TRBV18,TRBJ2-5,NA,CASSPGTGGSYSGETQYF,TGTGCCAGCTCACCCGGGACAGGGGGCAGTTATTCGGGAGAGACCCAGTACTTC
TRBD2,TRBV24-1,TRBJ2-3,NA,CATSDTRTSGGVGDTQYF,TGTGCCACCAGTGATACAAGGACTAGCGGGGGGGTTGGAGATACGCAGTATTTT
TRBD1,TRBV9,TRBJ1-2,NA,CASSLGGRDGYTF,TGTGCCAGCAGTTTAGGGGGCAGGGATGGCTACACCTTC
NA,TRBV5-6,TRBJ2-1,once,CASSFTTGSYNEQFF,TGTGCCAGCAGCTTTACTACAGGGTCATACAATGAGCAGTTCTTC
TRBD1,TRBV9,TRBJ1-2,NA,CASSVGGTGANYGYTF,TGTGCCAGCAGCGTAGGTGGGACAGGGGCGAACTATGGCTACACCTTC
TRBD1,TRBV28,TRBJ1-2,NA,CASSWPYTGQGSVYGYTF,TGTGCCAGCAGCTGGCCTTATACGGGACAGGGGTCCGTCTATGGCTACACCTTC
NA,TRBV15,TRBJ2-1,NA,CATSRFTLGSYNEQFF,TGTGCCACCAGCCGGTTCACCCTCGGCTCCTACAATGAGCAGTTCTTC
NA,TRBV27,TRBJ2-1,NA,CASRTRSGANEQFF,TGTGCCAGCAGGACCCGGTCGGGAGCTAATGAGCAGTTCTTC
TRBD2,TRBV7-9,TRBJ2-1,NA,CASSLPPRLAGIRDEQFF,TGTGCCAGCAGCTTACCCCCTCGGCTAGCGGGGATCAGGGATGAGCAGTTCTTC
NA,TRBV4-2,TRBJ2-7,NA,CASSQDGSYEQYF,TGTGCCAGCAGCCAAGACGGCTCCTACGAGCAGTACTTC
TRBD2,TRBV7-2,TRBJ2-7,NA,CASSFSAGGHYEQYF,TGTGCCAGCAGCTTTTCGGCGGGGGGCCATTACGAGCAGTACTTC
NA,TRBV9,TRBJ1-4,NA,CASSVQGEKLFF,TGTGCCAGCAGCGTACAGGGAGAAAAACTGTTTTTT
NA,TRBV12-3/TRBV12-4,TRBJ1-1,NA,CASSRNRNTEAFF,TGTGCCAGCAGCAGAAACAGGAACACTGAAGCTTTCTTT
TRBD2,TRBV7-2,TRBJ2-7,NA,CASSLGGTSGITYEQYF,TGTGCCAGCAGCTTAGGCGGGACTAGCGGGATCACCTACGAGCAGTACTTC
NA,TRBV5-1,TRBJ2-4,NA,CASSLRSGREAGAKNIQYF,TGCGCCAGCAGCTTAAGGTCGGGAAGGGAAGCCGGGGCCAAAAACATTCAGTACTTC
TRBD1,TRBV18,TRBJ2-6,NA,CASSPSTGGIGANVLTF,TGTGCCAGCTCACCTTCGACAGGGGGAATTGGGGCCAACGTCCTGACTTTC
NA,TRBV25-1,TRBJ2-5,NA,CASSEGAPGETQYF,TGTGCCAGCAGTGAAGGAGCCCCCGGGGAGACCCAGTACTTC
NA,TRBV2,TRBJ1-6,NA,CASSDRYLSFYNSPLHF,TGTGCCAGCAGTGACCGCTATTTAAGTTTCTATAATTCACCCCTCCACTTT
NA,TRBV2,TRBJ2-5,NA,CASSVKETQYF,TGTGCCAGCAGTGTCAAAGAGACCCAGTACTTC
NA,TRBV4-3,TRBJ1-3,few,CASSQEPDRGLGNTIYF,TGCGCCAGCAGCCAAGAGCCGGACAGAGGGTTGGGAAACACCATATATTTT
TRBD2,TRBV7-2,TRBJ2-3,NA,CASSGGWLAGPTDTQYF,TGTGCCAGCAGCGGGGGTTGGCTAGCGGGGCCCACAGATACGCAGTATTTT
TRBD2,TRBV19,TRBJ2-3,NA,CASSITASGRSTDTQYF,TGTGCCAGTAGTATAACGGCCAGCGGGAGATCGACAGATACGCAGTATTTT
NA,TRBV7-2,TRBJ2-3,NA,CASSTLALDTQYF,TGTGCCAGCAGTACTCTAGCTCTCGATACGCAGTATTTT
NA,TRBV7-3,TRBJ2-1,NA,CASSLFFSDNEQFF,TGTGCCAGCAGCTTATTTTTTTCTGACAATGAGCAGTTCTTC
NA,TRBV4-2,TRBJ1-2,NA,CASSPGVYGYTF,TGTGCCAGCAGCCCCGGGGTCTATGGCTACACCTTC
TRBD2,TRBV28,TRBJ2-1,NA,CASTLAGGPSGEQFF,TGTGCCAGCACCCTAGCGGGAGGGCCCTCTGGTGAGCAGTTCTTC
NA,TRBV6-5,TRBJ1-6,NA,CASSYGGVRSPLHF,TGTGCCAGCAGTTACGGGGGGGTGCGGTCACCCCTCCACTTT
TRBD2,TRBV14,TRBJ2-3,NA,CASSLLAADTQYF,TGTGCCAGCAGCCTTCTAGCGGCTGATACGCAGTATTTT
TRBD2,TRBV4-3,TRBJ2-2,NA,CASSQDTSANTGELFF,TGCGCCAGCAGCCAAGATACTAGCGCGAACACCGGGGAGCTGTTTTTT
NA,TRBV7-2,TRBJ1-2,NA,CASSLATPREGYGYTF,TGTGCCAGCAGCTTAGCGACGCCCCGGGAGGGCTATGGCTACACCTTC
NA,TRBV18,TRBJ1-5,NA,CASSPPAGNQPQHF,TGTGCCAGCTCACCACCGGCAGGGAATCAGCCCCAGCATTTT
TRBD1,TRBV5-1,TRBJ1-1,NA,CASSPTGGGTEAFF,TGCGCCAGCAGCCCCACAGGGGGCGGCACTGAAGCTTTCTTT
NA,TRBV5-4,TRBJ2-3,once,CASSGNTGLDTQYF,TGTGCCAGCAGCGGGAATACAGGGCTAGATACGCAGTATTTT
TRBD1,TRBV7-9,TRBJ2-7,NA,CASSRSGTGGFNEQYF,TGTGCCAGCAGCAGATCCGGGACAGGGGGCTTCAACGAGCAGTACTTC
TRBD2,TRBV5-1,TRBJ2-7,NA,CASSPTGTSGSYEQYF,TGCGCCAGCAGCCCCACCGGGACTAGCGGGAGCTACGAGCAGTACTTC
NA,TRBV28,TRBJ2-5,NA,CASSSDPTRETQYF,TGTGCCAGCAGTTCTGATCCTACTCGGGAGACCCAGTACTTC
TRBD2,TRBV6-5,TRBJ2-1,once,CASSPSSGRGEQFF,TGTGCCAGCAGCCCCTCTAGCGGGCGGGGTGAGCAGTTCTTC
NA,TRBV11-3,TRBJ1-5,NA,CASSFPPQESGQPQHF,TGTGCCAGCAGCTTTCCCCCCCAGGAAAGCGGTCAGCCCCAGCATTTT
TRBD2,TRBV24-1,TRBJ2-3,once,CASGLAGGTDTQYF,TGTGCCTCGGGACTAGCGGGGGGCACAGATACGCAGTATTTT
TRBD2,TRBV27,TRBJ2-7,NA,CASSLSLASGGYEQYF,TGTGCCAGCAGTTTATCCCTCGCAAGCGGGGGCTACGAGCAGTACTTC
NA,TRBV5-1,TRBJ2-3,NA,CASSLLTSPSTDTQYF,TGCGCCAGCAGCTTGTTGACAAGCCCTAGCACAGATACGCAGTATTTT
NA,TRBV5-4,TRBJ1-4,few,CASSLSLRAEKLFF,TGTGCCAGCAGCTTATCCCTCCGTGCGGAAAAACTGTTTTTT
TRBD1,TRBV9,TRBJ2-5,NA,CASSRKQGDGETQYF,TGTGCCAGCAGCCGCAAGCAGGGGGATGGAGAGACCCAGTACTTC
TRBD2,TRBV27,TRBJ2-1,NA,CASRTTGTSSYNEQFF,TGTGCCAGCAGGACAACCGGGACTAGCAGCTACAATGAGCAGTTCTTC
NA,TRBV6-5,TRBJ1-2,NA,CASSYLGVGYGYTF,TGTGCCAGCAGTTACCTAGGGGTAGGGTATGGCTACACCTTC
TRBD1,TRBV4-2,TRBJ2-7,few,CASSPTLGQGYEQYF,TGTGCCAGCAGCCCAACCTTAGGACAGGGCTACGAGCAGTACTTC
TRBD1,TRBV19,TRBJ1-5,NA,CASRGGTGVPRSNQPQHF,TGTGCCAGTAGGGGGGGGACAGGGGTCCCCCGGAGCAATCAGCCCCAGCATTTT